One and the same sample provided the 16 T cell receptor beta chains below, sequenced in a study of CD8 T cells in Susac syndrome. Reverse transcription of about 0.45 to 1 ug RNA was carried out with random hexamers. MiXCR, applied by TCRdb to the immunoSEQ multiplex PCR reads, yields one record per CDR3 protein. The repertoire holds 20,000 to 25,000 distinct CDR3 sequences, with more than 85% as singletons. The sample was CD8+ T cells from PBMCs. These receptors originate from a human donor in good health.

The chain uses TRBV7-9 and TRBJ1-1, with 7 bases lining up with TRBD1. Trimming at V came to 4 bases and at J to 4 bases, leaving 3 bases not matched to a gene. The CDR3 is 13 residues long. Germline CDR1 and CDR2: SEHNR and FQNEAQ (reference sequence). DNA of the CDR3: TGTGCCAGCAGCTCAGGGGGAGTCACTGAAGCTTTCTTT. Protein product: CASSSGGVTEAFF.

This CDR3 reads CASSVGDREYEQFF. In DNA, the CDR3 is TGTGCCAGCAGCGTAGGGGACAGGGAATATGAGCAGTTCTTC. The gene calls are TRBV9 and TRBJ2-1, with TRBD1 identical over 9 bases. The ends lost 0 bases at V and 8 bases at J; junction bases unmatched: 3. This CDR3 has 14 amino acids. Germline CDR1 and CDR2: SGDLS and YYNGEE.

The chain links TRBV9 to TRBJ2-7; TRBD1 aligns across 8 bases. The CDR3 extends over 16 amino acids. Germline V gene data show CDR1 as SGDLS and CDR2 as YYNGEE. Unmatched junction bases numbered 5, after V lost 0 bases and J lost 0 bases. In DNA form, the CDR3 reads TGTGCCAGCAGCGTAGACACAGGGGGAAGCTCCTACGAGCAGTACTTC. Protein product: CASSVDTGGSSYEQYF.

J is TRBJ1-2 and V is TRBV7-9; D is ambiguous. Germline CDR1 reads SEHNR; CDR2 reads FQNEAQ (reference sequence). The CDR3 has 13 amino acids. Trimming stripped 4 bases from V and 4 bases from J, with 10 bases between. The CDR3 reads CASSSTRTYGYTF. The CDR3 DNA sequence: TGTGCCAGCAGCTCGACCCGAACCTATGGCTACACCTTC.

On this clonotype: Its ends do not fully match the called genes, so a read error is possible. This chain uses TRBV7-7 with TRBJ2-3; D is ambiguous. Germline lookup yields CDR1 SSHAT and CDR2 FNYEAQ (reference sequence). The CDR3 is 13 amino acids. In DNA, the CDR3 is TGTGCTAGCAGCTTAGACAGCACAGATACGCAGTATTTT. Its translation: CASSLDSTDTQYF. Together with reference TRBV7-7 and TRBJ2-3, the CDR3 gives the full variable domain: GAGVSQSPRYKVTKRGQDVTLRCDPISSHATLYWYQQALGQGPEFLTYFNYEAQPDKSGLPSDRFSAERPEGSISTLTIQRTEQRDSAMYRCASSLDSTDTQYFGPGTRLTVL.

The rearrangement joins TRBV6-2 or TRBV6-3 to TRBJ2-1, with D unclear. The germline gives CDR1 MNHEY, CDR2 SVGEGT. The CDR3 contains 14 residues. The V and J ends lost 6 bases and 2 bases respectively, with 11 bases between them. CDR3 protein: CASRTPGPYNEQFF. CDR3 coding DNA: TGTGCCAGCAGGACTCCGGGCCCCTACAATGAGCAGTTCTTC.

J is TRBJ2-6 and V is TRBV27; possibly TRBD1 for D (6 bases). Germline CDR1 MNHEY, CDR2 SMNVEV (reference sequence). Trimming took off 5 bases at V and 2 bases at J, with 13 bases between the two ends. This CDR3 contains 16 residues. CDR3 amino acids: CASSALHRAGANVLTF. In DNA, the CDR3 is TGTGCCAGCAGTGCTCTGCACAGGGCTGGGGCCAACGTCCTGACTTTC.

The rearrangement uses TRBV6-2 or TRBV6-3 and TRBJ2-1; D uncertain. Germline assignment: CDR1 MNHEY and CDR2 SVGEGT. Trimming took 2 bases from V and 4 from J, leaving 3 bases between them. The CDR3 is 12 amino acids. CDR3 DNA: TGTGCCAGCAGTTACGGGTACAATGAGCAGTTCTTC. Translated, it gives CASSYGYNEQFF.

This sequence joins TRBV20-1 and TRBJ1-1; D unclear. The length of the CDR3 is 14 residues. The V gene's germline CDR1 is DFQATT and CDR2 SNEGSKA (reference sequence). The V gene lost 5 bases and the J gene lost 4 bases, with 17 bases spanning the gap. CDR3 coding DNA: TGCAGTGCTCGCCAGTCACCCCTGGGCACTGAAGCTTTCTTT. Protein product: CSARQSPLGTEAFF.

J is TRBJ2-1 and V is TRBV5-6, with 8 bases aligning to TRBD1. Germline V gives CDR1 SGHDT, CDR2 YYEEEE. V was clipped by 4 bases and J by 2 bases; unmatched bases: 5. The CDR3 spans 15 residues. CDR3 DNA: TGTGCCAGCAGCGTCCAGGGGGCACCCTACAATGAGCAGTTCTTC. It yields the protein CASSVQGAPYNEQFF.

Written as DNA, the CDR3 is TGCGCCAGCAGCCCCTTAGACCTAGCGGGGGGGCCGTACAATGAGCAGTTCTTC. It codes for CASSPLDLAGGPYNEQFF. V gene TRBV4-1 combines with J gene TRBJ2-1, with 12 nucleotides matching TRBD2. The junction had 11 bases not matched to a gene; V was cut back by 4 bases and J by 4 bases. Germline V gene lookup returns CDR1 MGHRA and CDR2 YSYEKL. This CDR3 is 18 amino acids long.

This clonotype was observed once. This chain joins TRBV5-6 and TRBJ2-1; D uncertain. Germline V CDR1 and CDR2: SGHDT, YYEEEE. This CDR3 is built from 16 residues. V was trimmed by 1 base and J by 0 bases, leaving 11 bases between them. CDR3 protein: CASSLFGVSSYNEQFF. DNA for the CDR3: TGTGCCAGCAGCTTGTTTGGAGTTAGCTCCTACAATGAGCAGTTCTTC.

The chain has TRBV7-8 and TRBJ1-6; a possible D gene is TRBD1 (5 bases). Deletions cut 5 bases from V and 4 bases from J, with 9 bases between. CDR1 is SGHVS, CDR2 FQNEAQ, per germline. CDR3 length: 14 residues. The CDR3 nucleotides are TGTGCCAGCAGCCCGGGGGGGTATAATTCACCCCTCCACTTT. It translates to CASSPGGYNSPLHF.

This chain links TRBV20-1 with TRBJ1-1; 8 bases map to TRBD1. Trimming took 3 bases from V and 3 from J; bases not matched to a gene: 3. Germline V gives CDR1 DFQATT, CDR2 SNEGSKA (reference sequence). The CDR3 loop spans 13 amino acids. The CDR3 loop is CSASEDRDTEAFF. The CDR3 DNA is TGCAGTGCTAGTGAGGACAGGGACACTGAAGCTTTCTTT.

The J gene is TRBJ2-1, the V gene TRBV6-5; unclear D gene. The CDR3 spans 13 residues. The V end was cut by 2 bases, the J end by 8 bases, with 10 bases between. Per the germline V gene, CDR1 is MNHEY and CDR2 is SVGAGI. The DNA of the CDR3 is TGTGCCAGCAGTTACCAACGGAACGATGAGCAGTTCTTC. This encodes CASSYQRNDEQFF.

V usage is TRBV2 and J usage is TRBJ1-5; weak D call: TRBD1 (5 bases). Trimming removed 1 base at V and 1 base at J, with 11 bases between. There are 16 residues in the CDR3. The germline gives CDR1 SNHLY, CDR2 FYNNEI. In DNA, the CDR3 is TGTGCCAGCAGTGAAGGTCAGGGCCTAAGCAATCAGCCCCAGCATTTT. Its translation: CASSEGQGLSNQPQHF.